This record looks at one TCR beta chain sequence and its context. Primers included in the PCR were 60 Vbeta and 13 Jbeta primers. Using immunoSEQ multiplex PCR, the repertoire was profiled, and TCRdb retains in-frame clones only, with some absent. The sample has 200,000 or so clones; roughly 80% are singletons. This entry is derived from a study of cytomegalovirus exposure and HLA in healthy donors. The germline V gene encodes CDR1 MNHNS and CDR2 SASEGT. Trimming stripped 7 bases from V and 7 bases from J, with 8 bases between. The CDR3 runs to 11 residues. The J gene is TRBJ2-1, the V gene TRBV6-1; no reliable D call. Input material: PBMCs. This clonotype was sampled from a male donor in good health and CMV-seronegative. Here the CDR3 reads CASIELNEQFF. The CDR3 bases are TGTGCCAGCATAGAGTTGAATGAGCAGTTCTTC.